These 23 T cell receptor beta chains were sequenced from one sample in a study of blood T cell repertoires in COVID-19. Profiled with immunoSEQ multiplex PCR; TCRdb holds only in-frame clones, not every one. The sample lists 140,000 to 150,000 clones, roughly 85% occurring once. Sequencing input: PBMCs or T cells enriched from blood (not recorded which). Every receptor here comes from a man aged 45-65 years who had recovered from COVID-19.

The J gene is TRBJ2-1, the V gene TRBV24-1, with unresolved D. This CDR3 contains 15 residues. Trimming took 7 bases from V and 0 from J, leaving 12 bases between them. Per the germline V gene, CDR1 is KGHDR and CDR2 is SFDVKD. DNA for the CDR3: TGTGCCACCAGCGCGTACGTCGGCTCCTACAATGAGCAGTTCTTC. Protein sequence: CATSAYVGSYNEQFF.

The gene calls are TRBV5-1 and TRBJ2-7, with TRBD1 identical over 9 bases. This CDR3 is 15 amino acids long. Trimming took 4 bases from V and 2 from J; bases not matched to a gene: 7. The germline V gene has CDR1 SGHRS and CDR2 YFSETQ. The CDR3 DNA is TGCGCCAGCAGCCCCCAGGGACAGGGAACCTACGAGCAGTACTTC. Residues: CASSPQGQGTYEQYF.

The genes are TRBV6-6 and TRBJ2-4; the match to TRBD1 covers 9 bases. The CDR3 loop spans 13 amino acids. Germline V gene data show CDR1 as MNHNY and CDR2 as SVGAGI (reference sequence). The trim removed 7 bases at V and 8 bases at J, leaving 6 bases unmatched. CDR3: CASKGQGMDIQYF. The CDR3 nucleotides are TGTGCCAGCAAGGGACAGGGCATGGACATTCAGTACTTC.

Only one count was recorded for this clone. This chain links TRBV7-2 with TRBJ1-1; 11 nucleotides line up with TRBD1. V trimming: 5 bases; J trimming: 4 bases; junction bases outside the gene matches: 12. Germline lookup yields CDR1 SGHTA and CDR2 FQGNSA. CDR3 length: 17 amino acids. The CDR3 here is CASSQDRGQGRTTEAFF. In nucleotides, the CDR3 is TGTGCCAGCAGCCAGGACAGGGGGCAGGGGAGGACCACTGAAGCTTTCTTT. The variable domain in full, completed from reference TRBV7-2 and TRBJ1-1, reads GAGVSQSPSNKVTEKGKDVELRCDPISGHTALYWYRQSLGQGLEFLIYFQGNSAPDKSGLPSDRFSAERTGGSVSTLTIQRTQQEDSAVYLCASSQDRGQGRTTEAFFGQGTRLTVV.

The V gene is TRBV9, the J gene TRBJ2-3; D might be TRBD1 (6 bases). This CDR3 spans 16 amino acids. The ends were cut back, 4 bases at V and 5 bases at J, with 20 bases in the middle. CDR1 and CDR2 from the germline V gene are SGDLS and YYNGEE. The chain's CDR3 is CASSPPGTNAKDTQYF. The CDR3 nucleotides are TGTGCCAGCAGCCCCCCCGGGACAAACGCCAAAGATACGCAGTATTTT.

This clone has only a few counts. Written as DNA, the CDR3 is TGTGCCAGCAGCTTAGATCGTCGGGGGGCGAGCTACACCTTC. Its protein is CASSLDRRGASYTF. The gene calls are TRBV11-2 and TRBJ1-2; D perhaps matches TRBD1 (6 bases). Germline V CDR1 and CDR2: SGHAT, FQNNGV. Between the trimmed V and J ends, which lost 0 bases and 9 bases, there was a span of 14 bases. The CDR3 covers 14 residues. Filled out from reference TRBV11-2 and TRBJ1-2, the complete variable domain reads EAGVAQSPRYKIIEKRQSVAFWCNPISGHATLYWYQQILGQGPKLLIQFQNNGVVDDSQLPKDRFSAERLKGVDSTLKIQPAKLEDSAVYLCASSLDRRGASYTFGSGTRLTVV.

This clone was counted between two and nine times. The chain uses TRBV5-1 and TRBJ2-1, with TRBD2 matching 10 bases. CDR1 SGHRS and CDR2 YFSETQ come from the germline V gene. V was pared by 5 bases and J by 4 bases, with 3 bases of the junction left unmatched. This CDR3 contains 14 residues. In DNA form, the CDR3 reads TGCGCCAGCAGTCCAGCGGGAGGGTACAATGAGCAGTTCTTC. It encodes CASSPAGGYNEQFF.

This clone was seen once. This sequence joins TRBV7-8 and TRBJ2-3, with 7 nucleotides matching TRBD2. Germline CDR1 and CDR2: SGHVS and FQNEAQ. V gave up 5 bases and J gave up 2 bases; unmatched junction bases: 4. The CDR3 is 14 residues long. The CDR3 region has the DNA TGTGCCAGCAGCCACGGGGGGTTCACAGATACGCAGTATTTT. This sequence encodes CASSHGGFTDTQYF.

J is TRBJ2-5 and V is TRBV7-9, with D tentatively TRBD2 (6 bases). Germline V CDR1 and CDR2: SEHNR, FQNEAQ (reference sequence). CDR3 length: 14 amino acids. V shed 5 bases and J shed 1 base, with 11 bases lying between them. The CDR3 bases are TGTGCCAGCAGCCGGGGCGGGGTCCAAGAGACCCAGTACTTC. Protein: CASSRGGVQETQYF.

The V and J genes are TRBV7-9 and TRBJ1-6; weak D call: TRBD1 (5 bases). CDR3 length equals 17 residues. From germline, CDR1 is SEHNR and CDR2 FQNEAQ (reference sequence). Trimming removed 4 bases from V and 4 bases from J, with 17 bases in between. This chain's CDR3 is CASSSPGGTTYNSPLHF. The CDR3 nucleotides read TGTGCCAGCAGCTCCCCCGGGGGGACGACTTATAATTCACCCCTCCACTTT.

The rearrangement uses TRBV10-3 and TRBJ1-3, with D maybe TRBD1 (5 bases). Germline CDR1 ENHRY, CDR2 SYGVKD. Trimming stripped 5 bases from V and 4 bases from J, with 6 bases between. The CDR3 is made up of 12 amino acids. The CDR3 DNA reads as TGTGCCATCAGTCGGACAGGAAACACCATATATTTT. It is translated as CAISRTGNTIYF.

The V gene is TRBV28, the J gene TRBJ2-1; a weak D match, TRBD2 (5 bases). Germline V CDR1 and CDR2: MDHEN, SYDVKM. The CDR3 is 13 residues long. The V and J ends lost 7 bases and 12 bases respectively, with 19 bases between them. The CDR3 DNA reads as TGTGCCAGCACCGAAGTTGGGTCTAGCAGGCAGTTCTTC. It encodes CASTEVGSSRQFF.

This clone was found once. This rearrangement joins TRBV3-1 (or the pseudogene TRBV3-2) to TRBJ1-1; D remains unclear. The CDR3 extends over 14 amino acids. The ends were cut back, 0 bases at V and 1 base at J, with 6 bases in the middle. Germline lookup yields CDR1 LGHDT and CDR2 YNNKEL (reference sequence). The CDR3, as DNA: TGTGCCAGCAGCCAAGAAGTGAGGAACACTGAAGCTTTCTTT. It codes for CASSQEVRNTEAFF.

The rearrangement links TRBV19 to TRBJ2-5, with 7 bases aligning to TRBD1. Trimming at V came to 3 bases and at J to 9 bases, leaving 13 bases not matched to a gene. CDR1 is LNHDA, CDR2 SQIVND, per germline (reference sequence). CDR3 length: 15 residues. CDR3 nucleotides: TGTGCCAGTAGTATCGCAGGGGGACGGAGCCCGGCCCAGTACTTC. This sequence encodes CASSIAGGRSPAQYF.

This rearrangement joins TRBV5-1 to TRBJ2-7, with 12 positions matching TRBD2. Germline assignment: CDR1 SGHRS and CDR2 YFSETQ. The V and J ends lost 3 bases and 4 bases, in that order; junction bases with no gene match: 2. CDR3 size: 14 residues. CDR3 residues: CASSSLAGGYEQYF. In nucleotides, the CDR3 is TGCGCCAGCAGCTCACTAGCGGGAGGTTACGAGCAGTACTTC.

The genes are TRBV30 and TRBJ2-2; D is uncertain. V was trimmed by 0 bases and J by 5 bases, leaving 13 bases between them. CDR1 GTSNPN and CDR2 SVGIG come from the germline V gene (reference sequence). The CDR3 runs to 15 residues. The DNA for the CDR3 is TGTGCCTGGAGTGTAGTTAGCCTCCGTACCGGGGAGCTGTTTTTT. Residues: CAWSVVSLRTGELFF.

The rearrangement joins TRBV7-9 to TRBJ1-6; possibly TRBD1 for D (6 bases). The CDR3 has 14 amino acids. Germline V gene lookup returns CDR1 SEHNR and CDR2 FQNEAQ (reference sequence). The V end was cut by 2 bases, the J end by 8 bases, with 10 bases between. DNA of the CDR3: TGTGCCAGCAGCTTACAGGCAGGGGATTCACCCCTCCACTTT. It encodes CASSLQAGDSPLHF.

The genes are TRBV5-6 and TRBJ2-3; no clear D. V lost 4 bases to trimming and J lost 2 bases, with 23 bases between them. The CDR3 consists of 18 residues. The germline CDR1 and CDR2 sequences are SGHDT and YYEEEE. The CDR3 is CASSHDLAFISFTDTQYF. The CDR3 DNA follows: TGTGCCAGCAGCCATGACTTGGCCTTTATATCCTTCACAGATACGCAGTATTTT.

V is TRBV12-2 and J is TRBJ1-2. TRBV12-2 is an annotated pseudogene. The CDR3 runs 16 residues. CDR3 DNA sequence: TGTGCAAGTTACGACCGGAGGGCGGAGGCTAACTATGGCTACACCTTC. Its protein is CASYDRRAEANYGYTF.

The chain recombines TRBV7-2 with TRBJ2-3; 9 nucleotides line up with TRBD2. Looked up from germline, CDR1 is SGHTA and CDR2 is FQGNSA. The CDR3 contains 14 residues. V lost 5 bases and J lost 2; bases outside the gene matches: 2. The CDR3 region is CASSPSGITDTQYF. The CDR3 DNA reads as TGTGCCAGCAGCCCTAGCGGGATCACAGATACGCAGTATTTT.

V gene TRBV30 combines with J gene TRBJ1-2, with no clear D. Germline V gene sequence: CDR1 GTSNPN, CDR2 SVGIG (reference sequence). CDR3 size: 11 residues. V dropped 0 bases and J dropped 8 bases, with 7 bases sitting between them. CDR3 bases: TGTGCCTGGAGTGTATCGGTCGGCTACACCTTC. It specifies CAWSVSVGYTF.

V gene TRBV19 combines with J gene TRBJ2-5, with TRBD1 matching 9 bases. CDR1 is LNHDA, CDR2 SQIVND, per germline (reference sequence). This CDR3 is built from 15 residues. With 4 bases clipped from V and 5 bases from J, the junction kept 8 bases outside the gene matches. CDR3 coding DNA: TGTGCCAGTAGTAACCCTACAGGGGGCTTCGAGACCCAGTACTTC. Translating gives CASSNPTGGFETQYF.

V usage is TRBV19 and J usage is TRBJ2-3; no clear D gene. Germline CDR1 LNHDA, CDR2 SQIVND (reference sequence). Trimming cost V 6 bases and J 2 bases, with 9 bases left between them. The CDR3 is 13 residues long. Written as DNA, the CDR3 is TGTGCCAGTAGAGCGCTAATCACAGATACGCAGTATTTT. Protein sequence: CASRALITDTQYF.